The sequence of this TCR beta chain was determined in a study of human thymus T cells. Generated by immunoSEQ multiplex PCR, the TCRdb table keeps only in-frame clones and is missing some. The sample shows roughly 130,000 clones, around 96% of them seen only once. Corrective cardiac operations yielded the resected thymus tissue. This TCR was recovered from a boy less than two years old with a congenital heart defect but otherwise immunologically healthy. Input material: thymus tissue.

The CDR3 DNA reads as TGTGCCAGTAGTATTGTGGGGACAGGGGAAAGTGAGCAGTTCTTC. Residues: CASSIVGTGESEQFF. The chain combines TRBV19 with TRBJ2-1; 10 bases align to TRBD1. V gave up 3 bases and J gave up 9 bases; unmatched junction bases: 8. CDR1 is LNHDA and CDR2 is SQIVND in the germline V gene (reference sequence). The CDR3 has 15 amino acids.